This TCR beta chain came from a study of identifying expanded T cells in peripheral blood. This table comes from immunoSEQ multiplex PCR, and its TCRdb copy is limited to in-frame clones, with some not included. The table lists some 90,000 clones, approximately 83% of them singletons, with 4.5% to 7% in the top ten. During the collection period, no donor immune events like infections were recorded. Regarding the study as a whole: Technical replicates showed around 1.2 changed clones; roughly two weeks 15 to 20; four weeks 19. Clone count variance between roughly 2-week samples rose with total template count.

Trimming took 0 bases from V and 13 from J, leaving 20 bases between them. The germline CDR1 and CDR2 sequences are SGHRS and YFSETQ. The CDR3 length is 16 residues. This clone was observed a single time. Its antigen is not known. Specimen: blood. The clonotype originates from a person aged 18 to 75 in good health. The chain is built from TRBV5-1 and TRBJ1-6, with D perhaps matching TRBD1 (5 bases). In nucleotides, the CDR3 is TGCGCCAGCAGCTTGGGGCTAGGGGCGGAAAACTCCCCCCTCCACTTT. Its protein is CASSLGLGAENSPLHF. The full variable domain, with the rest looked up from reference TRBV5-1 and TRBJ1-6, is KAGVTQTPRYLIKTRGQQVTLSCSPISGHRSVSWYQQTPGQGLQFLFEYFSETQRNKGNFPGRFSGRQFSNSRSEMNVSTLELGDSALYLCASSLGLGAENSPLHFGNGTRLTVT.